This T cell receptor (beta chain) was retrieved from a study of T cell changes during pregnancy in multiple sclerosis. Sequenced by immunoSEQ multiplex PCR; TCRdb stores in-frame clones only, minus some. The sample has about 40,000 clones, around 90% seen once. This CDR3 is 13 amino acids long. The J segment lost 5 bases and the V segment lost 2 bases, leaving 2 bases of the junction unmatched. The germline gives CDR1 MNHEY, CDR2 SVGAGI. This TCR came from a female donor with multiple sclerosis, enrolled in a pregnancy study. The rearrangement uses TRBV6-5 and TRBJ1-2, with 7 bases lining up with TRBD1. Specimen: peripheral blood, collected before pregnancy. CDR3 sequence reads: CASSYRQGYGYTF. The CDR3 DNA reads TGTGCCAGCAGTTACAGACAGGGATATGGCTACACCTTC.